The present TCR beta chain was sequenced within a study of cytomegalovirus exposure and HLA in healthy donors. Broader study findings: Sequencing depth across donors, presence/absence analyses assumed, was roughly uniform.

Concerning this clone: The antigen is not known.

Both 60 Vbeta primers and 13 Jbeta primers went into the PCR. As processed by the authors: The authors later counted tens of millions of unique TCR beta chains, some 9.9 million of them shared. Sequencing was performed with immunoSEQ multiplex PCR; in TCRdb, only in-frame clones are kept and a portion is missing. From that table come the V and J calls and clone size; the DNA was used to work out D and trimming. The sample includes about 110,000 clones, approximately 80% seen only once; the top ten take 2.2%. Sequencing input: PBMCs. This sequence was found in a woman aged 25 to 45 in good health and CMV-seronegative.

This CDR3 is CASSLRSGITTDTQYF. The CDR3, as DNA: TGTGCCAGCAGCTTGAGGAGCGGGATAACCACAGATACGCAGTATTTT. The gene calls are TRBV7-9 and TRBJ2-3; 7 nucleotides align to TRBD2. From germline, CDR1 is SEHNR and CDR2 FQNEAQ (reference sequence). V shed 3 bases, J shed 2 bases, and the junction held 8 bases outside the gene matches. The length of the CDR3 is 16 residues.